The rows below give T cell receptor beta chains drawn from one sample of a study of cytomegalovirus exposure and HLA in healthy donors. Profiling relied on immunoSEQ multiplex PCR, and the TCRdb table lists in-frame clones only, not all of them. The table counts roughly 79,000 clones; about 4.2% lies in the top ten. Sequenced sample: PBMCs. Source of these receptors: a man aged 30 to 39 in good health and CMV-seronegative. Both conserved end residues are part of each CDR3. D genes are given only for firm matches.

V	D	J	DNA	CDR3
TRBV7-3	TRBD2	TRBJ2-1	TGTGCCAGCAGCCAGGTGGCGGGGGGGCTTGATGAGCAGTTCTTC	CASSQVAGGLDEQFF
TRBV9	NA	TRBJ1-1	TGTGCCAGCAGCGGCCGGGACAACGCTGAAGCTTTCTTT	CASSGRDNAEAFF
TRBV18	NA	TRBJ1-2	TGTGCCAGCTCACGAGAACAGAACTATGGCTACACCTTC	CASSREQNYGYTF
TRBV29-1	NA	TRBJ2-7	TGCAGCGTTGTTTCAGGCGAGACCTCCTACGAGCAGTACTTC	CSVVSGETSYEQYF
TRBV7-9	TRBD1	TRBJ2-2	TGTGCCAGCAGCTCGAGTCCCGGGACAGGGGCCGGGGAGCTGTTTTTT	CASSSSPGTGAGELFF
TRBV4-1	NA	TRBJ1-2	TGCGCCAGCAGTACAACCGTATCGTATGGCTACACCTTC	CASSTTVSYGYTF
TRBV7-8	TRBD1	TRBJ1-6	TGTGCCAGCAGCTCACGGACAGGGAGAAAGACCCTCCACTTT	CASSSRTGRKTLHF
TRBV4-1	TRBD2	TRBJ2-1	TGCGCCAGCAGCCGAGCCCCGGGACTAGCGGCTTCCTACAATGAGCAGTTCTTC	CASSRAPGLAASYNEQFF
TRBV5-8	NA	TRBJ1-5	TGTGCCAGCAGTTTTGGACAGAATAGCAATCAGCCCCAGCATTTT	CASSFGQNSNQPQHF
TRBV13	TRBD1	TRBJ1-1	TGTGCCAGCAGCTTAGGGTCAGGGGGCACTGAAGCTTTCTTT	CASSLGSGGTEAFF
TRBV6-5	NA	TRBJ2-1	TGTGCCAGCAGTTACGGTGGGGGGTCAGTTGAGCAGTTCTTC	CASSYGGGSVEQFF
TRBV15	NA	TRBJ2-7	TGTGCCACCAGCCGGCGGGGGGAGGGGGCCAACGAGCAGTACTTC	CATSRRGEGANEQYF
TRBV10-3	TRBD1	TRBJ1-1	TGTGCCATCAGTCCCGACAGGGGGCTGGACACTGAAGCTTTCTTT	CAISPDRGLDTEAFF
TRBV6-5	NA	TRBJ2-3	TGTGCCAGCAGTTCTGCACTGGCAGATACGCAGTATTTT	CASSSALADTQYF
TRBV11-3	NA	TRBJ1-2	TGTGCCAGCAGCACCTCGACAGACTCGAACTATGGCTACACCTTC	CASSTSTDSNYGYTF
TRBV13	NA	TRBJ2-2	TGTGCCAGCAGCTCACGCATGAGCGGTGGAACCGGGGAGCTGTTTTTT	CASSSRMSGGTGELFF
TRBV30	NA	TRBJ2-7	TGTGCCTGGAGTGCGCCGGGACAACCCTACGAGCAGTACTTC	CAWSAPGQPYEQYF
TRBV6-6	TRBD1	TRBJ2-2	TGTGCCAGCAGTTACCCAGGGGGCAACACCGGGGAGCTGTTTTTT	CASSYPGGNTGELFF
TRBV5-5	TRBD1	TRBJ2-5	TGTGCCAGCAGCTTGGCGGACAGGGGGCAGGGAGAGACCCAGTACTTC	CASSLADRGQGETQYF
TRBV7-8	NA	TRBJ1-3	TGTGCCAGCAGCTTATTGCTAGGCACCATATATTTT	CASSLLLGTIYF
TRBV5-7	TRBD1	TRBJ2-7	TGTGCCAGCCTCTACCGGACAGGTGAGTGCGAGCAGTACTTC	CASLYRTGECEQYF
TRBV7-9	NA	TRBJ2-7	TGTGCCAGCAGCTTAGCGGGGGGACCCTCCTACGAGCAGTACTTC	CASSLAGGPSYEQYF
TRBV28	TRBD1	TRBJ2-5	TGTGCCAGCAGTGGGCCGACAGGGGCGGGAGAGACCCAGTACTTC	CASSGPTGAGETQYF
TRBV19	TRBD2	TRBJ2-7	TGTGCCAGTAGCTTGCGACTAGCGGAGCCCTACGAGCAGTACTTC	CASSLRLAEPYEQYF
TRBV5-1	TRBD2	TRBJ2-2	TGCGCCAGCAGCGAGGGACTAGCGGTAGGCGGGGAGCTGTTTTTT	CASSEGLAVGGELFF
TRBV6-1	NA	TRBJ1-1	TGTGCCAGCAGTGAATTTAGCGCAGGATCGGTTGAAGCTTTCTTT	CASSEFSAGSVEAFF
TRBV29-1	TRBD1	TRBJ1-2	TGCAGCGTGACAGGGGCGAACTATGGCTACACCTTC	CSVTGANYGYTF
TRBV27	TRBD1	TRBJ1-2	TGTGCCAGCAGTTTCGCCGGGACAGGGTATGGCTACACCTTC	CASSFAGTGYGYTF
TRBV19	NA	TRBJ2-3	TGTGCCAGTAGTATAGATCGCCAGGGGGATACGCAGTATTTT	CASSIDRQGDTQYF
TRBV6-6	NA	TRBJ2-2	TGTGCCAGCAGTTACTCTGCGGCGAACACCGGGGAGCTGTTTTTT	CASSYSAANTGELFF
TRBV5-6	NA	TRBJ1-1	TGTGCCAGCGGAAAGGGCAGGGGCGCGAAAACTGAAGCTTTCTTT	CASGKGRGAKTEAFF
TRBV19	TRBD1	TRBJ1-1	TGTGCCACTTTGGGACAGGGTAACACTGAAGCTTTCTTT	CATLGQGNTEAFF
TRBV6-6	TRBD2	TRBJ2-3	TGTGCCAGCAGTTACGGAGCGGGAGCTGGAGATACGCAGTATTTT	CASSYGAGAGDTQYF
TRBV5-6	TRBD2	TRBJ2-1	TGTGCCAGCAGCTCGCGGGGAATTAGCGGGGGGGCATCGGAGCAGTTCTTC	CASSSRGISGGASEQFF
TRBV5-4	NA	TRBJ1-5	TGTGCCAGCAGCTTGGGCGCCCCCCACCAAAGCAATCAGCCCCAGCATTTT	CASSLGAPHQSNQPQHF
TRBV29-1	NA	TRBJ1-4	TGCAGCGCAGCCCCACACCCGGGGGGGGAAAAACTGTTTTTT	CSAAPHPGGEKLFF
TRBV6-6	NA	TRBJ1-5	TGTGCCAGCAGTCACGGGGAAGATCAGCCCCAGCATTTT	CASSHGEDQPQHF
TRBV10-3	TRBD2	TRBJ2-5	TGTGCCATCAGTGAGTGGGAGGGCCAAGAGACCCAGTACTTC	CAISEWEGQETQYF
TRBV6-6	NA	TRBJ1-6	TGTGCCAGCAGGGCCCGAATCTCCTATAATTCACCCCTCCACTTT	CASRARISYNSPLHF
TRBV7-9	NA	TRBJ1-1	TGTGCCAGCAGCTTAGCCGAATGGACTCCCAATTTCTTT	CASSLAEWTPNFF
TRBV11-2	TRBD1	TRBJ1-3	TGTGCCAGCAGCCTCCAGGGGGTCTCTGGAAACACCATATATTTT	CASSLQGVSGNTIYF